The entry below gives a single T cell receptor beta chain sequence along with its context. What it binds is unknown. A much bigger clone sits one base away, suggesting this may be a read error. The final CDR3 position lacks the conserved phenylalanine or tryptophan, pointing to a likely read error. V lost 0 bases to trimming and J lost 6 bases, with 5 bases between them. This CDR3 spans 11 amino acids. The germline V gene encodes CDR1 DFQATT and CDR2 SNEGSKA (reference sequence). Arm-PCR of CDR3 regions with iRepertoire HTBI primers generated TCR beta libraries. A single record per CDR3 protein comes from TCRdb applying MiXCR to the multiplex PCR reads. The sample contains about 400,000 distinct CDR3 sequences, under 25% of which appear only once. Regarding time point: persistent/refractory GD, antithyroid drugs over 5 years with positive TRAb. Construction of the TCR library relied on RNA isolated from PBMCs. From an endocrinology department in Xi'an, China, came the patients.

This record belongs to a study of regulatory T cells in long-lasting Graves disease. For the study at large: Persistent cases were those of Graves' disease that involved over 5 years of antithyroid drugs with positive TSH receptor antibodies. The study's findings and limits: Persistent disease samples used TRBV28, TRBJ1-2 and TRBJ2-5 preferentially.

The sequence came from a female donor with Graves disease. This material consisted of peripheral blood mononuclear cells (PBMCs), taken when the disease was refractory, from a patient treated with antithyroid drugs. The rearrangement links TRBV20-1 to TRBJ1-1; D gene uncertain. The CDR3 coding sequence is TGCAGTGCTAGAGATCTCCCTGAAGCTTTCCTT. Translating gives CSARDLPEAFL.